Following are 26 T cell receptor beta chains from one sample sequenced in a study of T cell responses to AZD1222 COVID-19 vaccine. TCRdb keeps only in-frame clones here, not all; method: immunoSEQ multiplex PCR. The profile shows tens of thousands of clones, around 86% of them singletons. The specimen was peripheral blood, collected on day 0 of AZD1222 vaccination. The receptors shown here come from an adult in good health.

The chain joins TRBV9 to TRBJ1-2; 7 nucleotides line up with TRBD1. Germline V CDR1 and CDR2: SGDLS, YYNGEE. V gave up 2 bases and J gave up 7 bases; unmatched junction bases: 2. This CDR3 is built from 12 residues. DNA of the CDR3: TGTGCCAGCAGCGTTTCAGGGGGTGGCTACACCTTC. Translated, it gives CASSVSGGGYTF.

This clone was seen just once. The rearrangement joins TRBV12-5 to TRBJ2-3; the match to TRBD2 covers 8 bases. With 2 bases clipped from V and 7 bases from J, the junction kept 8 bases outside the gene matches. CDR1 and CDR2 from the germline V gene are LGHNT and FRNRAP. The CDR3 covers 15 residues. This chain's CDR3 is CASGLPTGGAYTQYF. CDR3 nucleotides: TGTGCTAGTGGTTTGCCGACCGGGGGGGCTTATACGCAGTATTTT.

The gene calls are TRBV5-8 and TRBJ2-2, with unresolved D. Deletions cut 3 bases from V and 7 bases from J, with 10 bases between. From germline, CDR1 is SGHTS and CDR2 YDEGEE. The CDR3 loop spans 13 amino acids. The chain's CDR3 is CASSWMAGGELFF. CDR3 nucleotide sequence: TGTGCCAGCAGCTGGATGGCTGGCGGGGAGCTGTTTTTT.

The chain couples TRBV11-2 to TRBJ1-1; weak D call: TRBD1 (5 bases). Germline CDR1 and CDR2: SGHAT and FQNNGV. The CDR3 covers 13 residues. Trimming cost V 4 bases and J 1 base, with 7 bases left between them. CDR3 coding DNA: TGTGCCAGCAGCTCCCAGGGGAACACTGAAGCTTTCTTT. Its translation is CASSSQGNTEAFF.

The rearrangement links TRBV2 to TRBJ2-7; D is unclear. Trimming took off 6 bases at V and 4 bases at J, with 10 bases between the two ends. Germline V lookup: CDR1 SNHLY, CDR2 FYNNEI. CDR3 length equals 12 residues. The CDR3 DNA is TGTGCCAGCAGCCGAAGAGGTTACGAGCAGTACTTC. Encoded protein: CASSRRGYEQYF.

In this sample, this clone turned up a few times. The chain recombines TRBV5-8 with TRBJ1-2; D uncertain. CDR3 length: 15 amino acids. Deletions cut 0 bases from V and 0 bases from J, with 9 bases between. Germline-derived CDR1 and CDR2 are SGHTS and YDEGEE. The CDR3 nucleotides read TGTGCCAGCAGCTTGGGGGTCACCCCTAACTATGGCTACACCTTC. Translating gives CASSLGVTPNYGYTF.

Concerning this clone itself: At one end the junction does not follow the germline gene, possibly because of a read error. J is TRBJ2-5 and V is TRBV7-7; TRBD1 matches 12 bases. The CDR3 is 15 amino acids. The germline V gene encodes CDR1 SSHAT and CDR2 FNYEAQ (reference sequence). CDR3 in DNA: TGTGCTAGCAGCTTGGGGGACAGGGGGCGCGAGACCCAGTACTTC. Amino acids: CASSLGDRGRETQYF.

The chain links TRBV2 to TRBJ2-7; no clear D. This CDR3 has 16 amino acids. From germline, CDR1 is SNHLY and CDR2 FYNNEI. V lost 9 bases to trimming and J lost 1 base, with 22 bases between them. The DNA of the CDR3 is TGTGCCAGTGCGACTTCGGCTGTTTTTCAGTCCTACGAGCAGTACTTC. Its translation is CASATSAVFQSYEQYF.

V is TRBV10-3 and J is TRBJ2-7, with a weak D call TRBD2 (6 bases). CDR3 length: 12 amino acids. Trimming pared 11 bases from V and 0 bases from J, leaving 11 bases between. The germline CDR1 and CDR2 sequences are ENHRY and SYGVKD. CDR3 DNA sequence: TGTGCCTCTAGCGCGAGCTCCTACGAGCAGTACTTC. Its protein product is CASSASSYEQYF.

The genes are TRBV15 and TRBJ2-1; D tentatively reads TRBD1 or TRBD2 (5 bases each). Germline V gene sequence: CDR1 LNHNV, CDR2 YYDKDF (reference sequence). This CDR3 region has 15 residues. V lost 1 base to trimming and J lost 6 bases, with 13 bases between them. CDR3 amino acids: CATSRARGPPNEQFF. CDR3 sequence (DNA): TGTGCCACCAGCAGAGCTAGGGGACCCCCCAATGAGCAGTTCTTC.

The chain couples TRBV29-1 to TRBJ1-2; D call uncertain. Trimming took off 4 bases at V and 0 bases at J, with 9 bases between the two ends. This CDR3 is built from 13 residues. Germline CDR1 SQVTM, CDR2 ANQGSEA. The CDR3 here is CSVGTVPNYGYTF. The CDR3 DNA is TGCAGCGTTGGGACGGTTCCTAACTATGGCTACACCTTC.

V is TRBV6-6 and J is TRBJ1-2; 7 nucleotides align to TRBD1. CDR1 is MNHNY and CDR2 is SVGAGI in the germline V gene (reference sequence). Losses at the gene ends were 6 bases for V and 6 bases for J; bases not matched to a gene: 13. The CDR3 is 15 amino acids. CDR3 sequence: CASRTRQGGLHGYTF. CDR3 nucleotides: TGTGCCAGCAGGACGAGACAGGGTGGTTTGCATGGCTACACCTTC.

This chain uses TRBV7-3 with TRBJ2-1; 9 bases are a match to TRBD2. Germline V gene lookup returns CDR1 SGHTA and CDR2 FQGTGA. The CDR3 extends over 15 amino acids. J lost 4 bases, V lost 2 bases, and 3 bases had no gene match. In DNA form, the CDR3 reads TGTGCCAGCAGCTTAGGGCTAGCGGGGTACAATGAGCAGTTCTTC. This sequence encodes CASSLGLAGYNEQFF.

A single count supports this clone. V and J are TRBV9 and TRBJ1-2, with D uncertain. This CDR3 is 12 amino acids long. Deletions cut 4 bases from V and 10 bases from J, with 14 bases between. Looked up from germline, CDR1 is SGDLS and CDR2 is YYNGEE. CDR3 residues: CASSPAGSYYTF. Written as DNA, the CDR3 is TGTGCCAGCAGCCCCGCGGGCAGCTACTACACCTTC. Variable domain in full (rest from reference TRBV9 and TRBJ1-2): DSGVTQTPKHLITATGQRVTLRCSPRSGDLSVYWYQQSLDQGLQFLIQYYNGEERAKGNILERFSAQQFPDLHSELNLSSLELGDSALYFCASSPAGSYYTFGSGTRLTVV.

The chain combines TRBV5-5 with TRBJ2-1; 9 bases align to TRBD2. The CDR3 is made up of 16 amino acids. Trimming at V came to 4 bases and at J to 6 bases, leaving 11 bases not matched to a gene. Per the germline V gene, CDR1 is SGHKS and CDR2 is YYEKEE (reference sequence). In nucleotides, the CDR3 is TGTGCCAGCAGCGTCTTCCGGACTAGCGAATCCAATGAGCAGTTCTTC. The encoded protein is CASSVFRTSESNEQFF.

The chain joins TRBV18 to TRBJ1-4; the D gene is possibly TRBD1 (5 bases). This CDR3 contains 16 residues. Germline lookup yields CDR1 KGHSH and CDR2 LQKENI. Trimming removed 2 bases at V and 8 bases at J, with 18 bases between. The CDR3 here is CASSPRQLLEGEKLFF. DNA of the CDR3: TGTGCCAGCTCACCAAGACAGCTACTCGAGGGGGAAAAACTGTTTTTT. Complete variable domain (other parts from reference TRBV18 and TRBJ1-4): NAGVMQNPRHLVRRRGQEARLRCSPMKGHSHVYWYRQLPEEGLKFMVYLQKENIIDESGMPKERFSAEFPKEGPSILRIQQVVRGDSAAYFCASSPRQLLEGEKLFFGSGTQLSVL.

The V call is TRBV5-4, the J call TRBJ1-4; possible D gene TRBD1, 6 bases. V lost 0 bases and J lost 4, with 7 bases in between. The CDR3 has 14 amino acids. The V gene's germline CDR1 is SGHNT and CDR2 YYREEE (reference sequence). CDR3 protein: CASSLGRGNEKLFF. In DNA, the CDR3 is TGTGCCAGCAGCTTGGGCAGGGGTAATGAAAAACTGTTTTTT.

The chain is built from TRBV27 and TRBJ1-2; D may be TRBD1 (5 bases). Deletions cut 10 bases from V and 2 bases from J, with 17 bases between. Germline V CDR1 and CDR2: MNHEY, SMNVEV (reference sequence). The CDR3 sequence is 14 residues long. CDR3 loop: CATRPGGENYGYTF. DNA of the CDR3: TGTGCCACCCGCCCGGGGGGAGAGAACTATGGCTACACCTTC.

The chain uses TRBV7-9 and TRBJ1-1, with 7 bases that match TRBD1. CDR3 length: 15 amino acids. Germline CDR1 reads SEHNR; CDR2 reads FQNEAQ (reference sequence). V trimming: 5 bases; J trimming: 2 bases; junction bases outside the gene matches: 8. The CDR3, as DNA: TGTGCCAGCAGCCTAGGGGGACAGCCAAACACTGAAGCTTTCTTT. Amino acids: CASSLGGQPNTEAFF.

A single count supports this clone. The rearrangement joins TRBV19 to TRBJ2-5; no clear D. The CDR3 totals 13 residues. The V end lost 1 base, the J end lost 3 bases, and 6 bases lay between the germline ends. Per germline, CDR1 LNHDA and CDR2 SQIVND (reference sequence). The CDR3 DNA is TGTGCCAGTAGTATAGGAGGAAAAGAGACCCAGTACTTC. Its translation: CASSIGGKETQYF.

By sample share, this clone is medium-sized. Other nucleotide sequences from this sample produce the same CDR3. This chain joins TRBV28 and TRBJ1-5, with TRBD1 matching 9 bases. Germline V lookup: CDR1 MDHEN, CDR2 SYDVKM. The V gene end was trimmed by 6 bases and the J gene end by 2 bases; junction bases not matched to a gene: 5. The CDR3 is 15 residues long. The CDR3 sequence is CASSLGQGGNQPQHF. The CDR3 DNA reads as TGTGCCAGCAGCCTGGGACAGGGAGGCAATCAGCCCCAGCATTTT.

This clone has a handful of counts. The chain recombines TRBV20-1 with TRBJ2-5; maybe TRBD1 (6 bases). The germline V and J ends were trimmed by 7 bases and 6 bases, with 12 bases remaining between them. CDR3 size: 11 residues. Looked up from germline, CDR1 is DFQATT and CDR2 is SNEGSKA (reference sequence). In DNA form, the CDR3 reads TGCAGTGAGAAACAGGGACAGACCCAGTACTTC. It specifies CSEKQGQTQYF.

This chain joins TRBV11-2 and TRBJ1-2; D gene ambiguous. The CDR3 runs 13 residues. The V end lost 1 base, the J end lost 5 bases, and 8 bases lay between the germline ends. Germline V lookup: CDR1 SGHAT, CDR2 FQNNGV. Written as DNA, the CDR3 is TGTGCCAGCAGCTTAGGTTTAGGTTATGGCTACACCTTC. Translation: CASSLGLGYGYTF. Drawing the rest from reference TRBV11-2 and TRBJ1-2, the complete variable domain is EAGVAQSPRYKIIEKRQSVAFWCNPISGHATLYWYQQILGQGPKLLIQFQNNGVVDDSQLPKDRFSAERLKGVDSTLKIQPAKLEDSAVYLCASSLGLGYGYTFGSGTRLTVV.

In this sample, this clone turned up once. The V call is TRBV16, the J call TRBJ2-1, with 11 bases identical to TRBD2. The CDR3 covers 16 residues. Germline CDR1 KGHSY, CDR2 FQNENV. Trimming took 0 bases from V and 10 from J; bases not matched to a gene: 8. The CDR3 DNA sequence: TGTGCCAGCAGCCAATCGACTCTAGCGGGAGGAGGGGAGCAGTTCTTC. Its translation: CASSQSTLAGGGEQFF.

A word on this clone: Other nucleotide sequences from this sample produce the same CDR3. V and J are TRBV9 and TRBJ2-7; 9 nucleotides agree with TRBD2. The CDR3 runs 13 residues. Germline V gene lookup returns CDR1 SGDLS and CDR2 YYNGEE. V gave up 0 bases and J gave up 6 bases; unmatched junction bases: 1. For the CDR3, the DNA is TGTGCCAGCAGCGTAGGCGGGAGGGGCGAGCAGTACTTC. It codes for CASSVGGRGEQYF.

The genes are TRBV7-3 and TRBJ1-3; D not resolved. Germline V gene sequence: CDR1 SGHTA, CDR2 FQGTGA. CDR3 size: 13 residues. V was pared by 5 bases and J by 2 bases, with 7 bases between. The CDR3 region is CASSRGPGNTIYF. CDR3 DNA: TGTGCCAGCAGCCGGGGTCCTGGAAACACCATATATTTT.